One sample yielded the 8 T cell receptor beta chains listed below, sequenced in a study of T-cell memory formation after mild COVID-19. TCRdb reprocessed the 5' RACE reads with MiXCR, giving one entry per CDR3 protein. The data contain around 180,000 distinct CDR3 sequences, about 18% of them singletons. Sequencing used PBMCs or a T cell subset sorted from them (not recorded which). These TCRs come from a man aged 18 to 30 who had mild COVID-19 (a few samples of this study predate the infection). Cell type and time point are not known.

Only a few counts were recorded for this clonotype. The rearrangement uses TRBV10-3 and TRBJ2-5; perhaps TRBD2 as D (6 bases). The CDR3 extends over 14 amino acids. CDR1 ENHRY and CDR2 SYGVKD come from the germline V gene. The ends were cut back, 4 bases at V and 5 bases at J, with 14 bases in the middle. CDR3 DNA: TGTGCCATCAGTGCGGGGGTCACAGACGAGACCCAGTACTTC. Protein sequence: CAISAGVTDETQYF.

The V and J genes are TRBV3-1 and TRBJ2-5, with D possibly called TRBD1 or TRBD2 (5 bases each). The CDR3 runs 17 residues. The germline V gene has CDR1 LGHDT and CDR2 YNNKEL (reference sequence). V was pared by 4 bases and J by 5 bases, with 23 bases between. The CDR3 region is CASSPPGGGGTWETQYF. The CDR3 DNA reads as TGTGCCAGCAGCCCCCCGGGCGGTGGGGGTACTTGGGAGACCCAGTACTTC.

This clonotype was found a few times. This rearrangement joins TRBV7-9 to TRBJ2-7; no clear D gene. V was trimmed by 1 base and J by 6 bases, leaving 10 bases between them. Germline CDR1 SEHNR, CDR2 FQNEAQ (reference sequence). The CDR3 runs to 13 residues. The CDR3 protein is CASSLGEGREQYF. The DNA of the CDR3 is TGTGCCAGCAGCTTAGGGGAAGGGCGCGAGCAGTACTTC.

This chain uses TRBV7-2 with TRBJ2-3, with a tentative D call TRBD2 (5 bases). Between the trimmed V and J ends, which lost 5 bases and 2 bases, there was a span of 14 bases. Germline-derived CDR1 and CDR2 are SGHTA and FQGNSA. The CDR3 runs to 15 residues. As DNA, the CDR3 is TGTGCCAGCAGCATACCTACTAGTGACACAGATACGCAGTATTTT. Its translation is CASSIPTSDTDTQYF.

This clonotype was detected only once. The chain combines TRBV6-2 or TRBV6-3 with TRBJ1-4; the D is unclear. Germline V gene data show CDR1 as MNHEY and CDR2 as SVGEGT. Trimming took off 2 bases at V and 6 bases at J, with 7 bases between the two ends. This CDR3 spans 13 amino acids. The CDR3 bases are TGTGCCAGCAGTTACCTGGTGGATGAAAAACTGTTTTTT. Its translation: CASSYLVDEKLFF.

The chain is built from TRBV4-2 and TRBJ2-4; 14 bases are shared with TRBD2. CDR3 length equals 19 residues. Per germline, CDR1 LGHNA and CDR2 YNFKEQ. Trimming removed 3 bases from V and 1 base from J; junction bases left unmatched: 8. The CDR3 here is CASSHRLAGGTAAKNIQYF. CDR3 nucleotides: TGTGCCAGCAGCCACCGACTAGCGGGGGGGACTGCGGCCAAAAACATTCAGTACTTC.

This clonotype turned up a few times. The chain recombines TRBV20-1 with TRBJ1-1; the D is unclear. This CDR3 contains 14 residues. V lost 0 bases and J lost 6, with 14 bases in between. Germline values: CDR1 DFQATT, CDR2 SNEGSKA (reference sequence). CDR3 region: CSAREIFPGAEAFF. Written as DNA, the CDR3 is TGCAGTGCTAGAGAGATTTTTCCGGGCGCTGAAGCTTTCTTT.

This chain's CDR3 is CASSDRIEAFF. DNA of the CDR3: TGTGCCAGCAGCGACCGGATTGAAGCTTTCTTT. This chain uses TRBV6-2 or TRBV6-3 with TRBJ1-1, with D unclear. Germline values: CDR1 MNHEY, CDR2 SVGEGT. The CDR3 consists of 11 residues. Trimming removed 6 bases at V and 7 bases at J, with 9 bases between.